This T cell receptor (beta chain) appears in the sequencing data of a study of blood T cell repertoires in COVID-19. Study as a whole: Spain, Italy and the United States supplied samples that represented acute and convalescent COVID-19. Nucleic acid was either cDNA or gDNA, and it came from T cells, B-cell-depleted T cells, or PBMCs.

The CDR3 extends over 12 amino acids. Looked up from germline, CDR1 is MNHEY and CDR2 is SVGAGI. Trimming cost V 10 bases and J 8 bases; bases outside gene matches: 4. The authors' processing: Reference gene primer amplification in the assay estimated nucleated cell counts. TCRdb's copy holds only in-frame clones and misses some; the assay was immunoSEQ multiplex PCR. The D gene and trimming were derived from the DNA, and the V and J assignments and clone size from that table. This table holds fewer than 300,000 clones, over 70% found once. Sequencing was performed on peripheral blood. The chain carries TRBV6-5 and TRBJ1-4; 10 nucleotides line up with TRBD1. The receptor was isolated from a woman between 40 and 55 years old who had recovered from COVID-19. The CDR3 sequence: CATGQGEEKLFF. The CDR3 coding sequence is TGTGCCACCGGACAGGGGGAAGAAAAACTGTTTTTT.